This entry is about one T cell receptor (beta chain). Its antigen remains unknown. Germline V lookup: CDR1 GTSNPN, CDR2 SVGIG (reference sequence). The V gene lost 7 bases and the J gene lost 8 bases, with 21 bases spanning the gap. This CDR3 region has 15 residues. The sample comes from a study of T cell repertoires in aging, cancer and after chemotherapy. Findings of the study overall: In healthy donors, age-related TCR diversity loss mainly reflected lost richness. Thymic emigration or peripheral T cell expansion may be impaired by lymphoid organ infiltration in hematological cancer. Across the chemotherapy interval, each cancer cohort showed higher median generation probability, suggesting thymic rebound. Age-matched healthy donors had significantly more diverse, less clonal blood TCR repertoires than untreated cancer patients.

A mixed TRB-A/B primer pool amplified rearranged TRB by multiplex touch-down PCR. In TCRdb, the multiplex PCR reads were re-called with MiXCR into one record per CDR3 protein. The sample records under 6,000 distinct CDR3 sequences, around 20% being singletons. Amplification of TCR beta used genomic DNA extracted from peripheral blood. V is TRBV30 and J is TRBJ1-6; possibly TRBD1 for D (5 bases). This TCR was recovered from a human donor with a blood cancer. Sequencing was done on a sample of blood. This chain's CDR3 is CASYGGGGSHSPLHF. The CDR3 region has the DNA TGTGCCTCTTACGGGGGGGGGGGGTCCCATTCACCCCTCCACTTT.